Below, one T cell receptor (beta chain) is given with its context. Via MiXCR, TCRdb re-called the 5' RACE reads, giving one row per CDR3 protein. The data show about 74,000 distinct CDR3 sequences, with approximately 7% seen just once and around 35% held by the top ten. Germline V gives CDR1 MGHRA, CDR2 YSYEKL. V lost 2 bases to trimming and J lost 3 bases, with 13 bases between them. CDR3 length equals 15 residues. The data derive from a study of T cells after yellow fever vaccination. Sequenced material: CD8+ T cells sorted from PBMCs, taken 4 to 6 days after the first yellow fever vaccination. The receptor was isolated from a man between 18 and 29 years old who received the YFV17D yellow fever vaccine. This chain connects TRBV4-1 to TRBJ2-5; unclear D gene. The CDR3 DNA is TGCGCCAGCAGCCAAATGGTGCGTGGCGAAGAGACCCAGTACTTC. Its translation is CASSQMVRGEETQYF.